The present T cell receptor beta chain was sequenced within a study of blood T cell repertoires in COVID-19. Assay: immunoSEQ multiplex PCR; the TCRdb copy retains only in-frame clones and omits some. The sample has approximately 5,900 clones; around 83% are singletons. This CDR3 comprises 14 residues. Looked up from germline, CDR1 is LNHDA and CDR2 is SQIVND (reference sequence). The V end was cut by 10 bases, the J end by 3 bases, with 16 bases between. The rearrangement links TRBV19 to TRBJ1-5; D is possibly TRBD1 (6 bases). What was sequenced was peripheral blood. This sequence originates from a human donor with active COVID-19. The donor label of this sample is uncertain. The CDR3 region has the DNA TGTGCCACCAGAGGGGGGGGAAACAATCAGCCCCAGCATTTT. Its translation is CATRGGGNNQPQHF.